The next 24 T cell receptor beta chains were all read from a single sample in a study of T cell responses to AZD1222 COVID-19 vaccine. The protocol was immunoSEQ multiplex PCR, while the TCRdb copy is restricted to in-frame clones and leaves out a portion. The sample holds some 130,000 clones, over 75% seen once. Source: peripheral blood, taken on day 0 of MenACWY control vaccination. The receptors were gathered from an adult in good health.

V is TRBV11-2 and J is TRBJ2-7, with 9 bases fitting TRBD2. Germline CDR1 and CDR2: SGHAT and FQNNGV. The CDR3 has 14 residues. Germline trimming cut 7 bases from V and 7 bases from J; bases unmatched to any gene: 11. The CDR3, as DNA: TGTGCCAGCAATGAGCGGGAGGTGCCGGGTGAGCAGTACTTC. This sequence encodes CASNEREVPGEQYF. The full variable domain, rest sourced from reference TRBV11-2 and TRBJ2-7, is EAGVAQSPRYKIIEKRQSVAFWCNPISGHATLYWYQQILGQGPKLLIQFQNNGVVDDSQLPKDRFSAERLKGVDSTLKIQPAKLEDSAVYLCASNEREVPGEQYFGPGTRLTVT.

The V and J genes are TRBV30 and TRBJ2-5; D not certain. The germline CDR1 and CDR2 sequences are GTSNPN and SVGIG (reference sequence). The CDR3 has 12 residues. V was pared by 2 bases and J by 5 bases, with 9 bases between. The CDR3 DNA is TGTGCCTGGAGTCCCGCCCGGGAGACCCAGTACTTC. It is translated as CAWSPARETQYF.

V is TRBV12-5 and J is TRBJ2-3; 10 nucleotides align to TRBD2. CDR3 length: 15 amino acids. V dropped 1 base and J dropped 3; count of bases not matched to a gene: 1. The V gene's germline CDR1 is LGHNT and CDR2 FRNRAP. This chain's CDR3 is CASGLGAGGTDTQYF. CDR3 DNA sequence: TGTGCTAGTGGTTTGGGAGCGGGAGGGACAGATACGCAGTATTTT.

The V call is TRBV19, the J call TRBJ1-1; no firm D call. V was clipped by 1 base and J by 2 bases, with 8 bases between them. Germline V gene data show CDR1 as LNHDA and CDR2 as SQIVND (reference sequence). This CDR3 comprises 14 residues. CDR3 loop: CASSIVGVNTEAFF. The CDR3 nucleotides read TGTGCCAGTAGTATAGTTGGGGTCAACACTGAAGCTTTCTTT.

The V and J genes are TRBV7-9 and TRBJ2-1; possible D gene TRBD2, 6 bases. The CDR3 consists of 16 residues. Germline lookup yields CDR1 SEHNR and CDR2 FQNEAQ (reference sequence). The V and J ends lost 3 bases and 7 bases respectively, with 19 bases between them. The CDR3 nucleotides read TGTGCCAGCAGCTTTCCCCCAACGGGAGCGTTGAATGAGCAGTTCTTC. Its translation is CASSFPPTGALNEQFF.

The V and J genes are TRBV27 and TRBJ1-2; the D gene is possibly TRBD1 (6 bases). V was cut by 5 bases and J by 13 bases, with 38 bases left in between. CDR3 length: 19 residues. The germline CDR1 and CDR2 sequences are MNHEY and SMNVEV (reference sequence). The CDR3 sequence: CASSPGTMETMATPKGGTF. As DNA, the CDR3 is TGTGCCAGCAGTCCCGGGACAATGGAAACTATGGCTACTCCGAAAGGAGGCACCTTC.

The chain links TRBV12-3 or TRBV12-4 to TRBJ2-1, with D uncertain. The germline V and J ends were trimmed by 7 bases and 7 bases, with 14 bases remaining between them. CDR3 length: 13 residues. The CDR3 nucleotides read TGTGCCAGCACCCTAGTAGGGTGGAATGAGCAGTTCTTC. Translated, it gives CASTLVGWNEQFF.

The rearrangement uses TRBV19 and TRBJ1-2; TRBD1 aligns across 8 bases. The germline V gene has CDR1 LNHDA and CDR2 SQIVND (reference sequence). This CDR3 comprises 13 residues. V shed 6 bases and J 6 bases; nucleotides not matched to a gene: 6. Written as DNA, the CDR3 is TGTGCCAGTAGGCAACAGGGGGAGGATGGCTACACCTTC. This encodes CASRQQGEDGYTF.

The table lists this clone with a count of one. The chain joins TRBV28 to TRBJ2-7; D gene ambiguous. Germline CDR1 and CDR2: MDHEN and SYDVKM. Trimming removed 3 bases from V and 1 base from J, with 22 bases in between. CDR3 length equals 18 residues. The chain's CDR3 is CASSFSLRAQPRSYEQYF. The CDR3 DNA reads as TGTGCCAGCAGTTTTTCTTTACGGGCACAGCCTCGTTCCTACGAGCAGTACTTC.

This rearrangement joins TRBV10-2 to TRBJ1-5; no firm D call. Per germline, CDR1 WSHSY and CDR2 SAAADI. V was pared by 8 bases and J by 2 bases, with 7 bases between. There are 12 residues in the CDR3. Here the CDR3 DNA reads TGCGCCAGCCAGAGGGGCAATCAGCCCCAGCATTTT. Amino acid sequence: CASQRGNQPQHF.

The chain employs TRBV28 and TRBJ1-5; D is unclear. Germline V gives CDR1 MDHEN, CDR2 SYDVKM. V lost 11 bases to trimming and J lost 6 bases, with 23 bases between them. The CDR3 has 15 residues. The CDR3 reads CAAKRSQAAGQPQHF. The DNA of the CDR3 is TGTGCCGCAAAAAGGTCCCAGGCGGCGGGTCAGCCCCAGCATTTT. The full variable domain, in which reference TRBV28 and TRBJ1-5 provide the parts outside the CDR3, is DVKVTQSSRYLVKRTGEKVFLECVQDMDHENMFWYRQDPGLGLRLIYFSYDVKMKEKGDIPEGYSVSREKKERFSLILESASTNQTSMYLCAAKRSQAAGQPQHFGDGTRLSIL.

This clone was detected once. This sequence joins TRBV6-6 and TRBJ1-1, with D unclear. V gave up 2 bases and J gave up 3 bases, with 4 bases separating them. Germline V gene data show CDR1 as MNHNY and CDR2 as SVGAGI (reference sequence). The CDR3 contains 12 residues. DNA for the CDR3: TGTGCCAGCAGTTACCAGTACACTGAAGCTTTCTTT. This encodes CASSYQYTEAFF.

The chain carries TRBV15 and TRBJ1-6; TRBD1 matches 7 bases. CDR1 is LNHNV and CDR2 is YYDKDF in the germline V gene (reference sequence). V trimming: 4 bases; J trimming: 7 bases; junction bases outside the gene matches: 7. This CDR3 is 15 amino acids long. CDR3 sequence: CATSTRDSPNSPLHF. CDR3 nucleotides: TGTGCCACCAGCACCCGGGACAGCCCAAATTCACCCCTCCACTTT.

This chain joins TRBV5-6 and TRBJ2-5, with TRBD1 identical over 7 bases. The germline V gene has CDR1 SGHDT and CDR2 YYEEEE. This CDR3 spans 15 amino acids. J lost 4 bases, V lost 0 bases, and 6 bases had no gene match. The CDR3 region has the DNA TGTGCCAGCAGCTTGGATGCGGCAGGGGGAGAGACCCAGTACTTC. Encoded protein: CASSLDAAGGETQYF.

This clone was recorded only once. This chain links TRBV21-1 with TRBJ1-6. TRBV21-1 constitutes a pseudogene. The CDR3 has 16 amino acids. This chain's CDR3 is CASSGGGQNYNSPLHF. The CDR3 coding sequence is TGTGCCAGCAGCGGGGGGGGACAGAACTATAATTCACCCCTCCACTTT.

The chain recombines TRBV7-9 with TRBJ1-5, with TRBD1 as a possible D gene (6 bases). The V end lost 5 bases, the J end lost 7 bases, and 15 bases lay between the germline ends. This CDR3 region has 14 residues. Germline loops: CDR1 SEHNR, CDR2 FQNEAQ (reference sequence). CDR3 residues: CASSPGQPGQPQHF. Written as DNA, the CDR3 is TGTGCCAGCAGCCCAGGACAGCCAGGGCAGCCCCAGCATTTT.

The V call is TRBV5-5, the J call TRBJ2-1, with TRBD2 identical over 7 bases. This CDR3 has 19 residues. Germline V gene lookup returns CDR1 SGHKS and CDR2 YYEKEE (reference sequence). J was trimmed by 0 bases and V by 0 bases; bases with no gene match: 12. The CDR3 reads CASSLVTAGVRSSYNEQFF. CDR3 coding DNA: TGTGCCAGCAGCTTGGTGACGGCGGGAGTAAGGAGCTCCTACAATGAGCAGTTCTTC.

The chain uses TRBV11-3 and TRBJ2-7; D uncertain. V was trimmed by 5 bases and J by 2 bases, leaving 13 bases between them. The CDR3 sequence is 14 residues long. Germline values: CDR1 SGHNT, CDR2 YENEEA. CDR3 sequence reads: CASSAYTTPYEQYF. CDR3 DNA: TGTGCCAGCAGCGCGTACACCACCCCCTACGAGCAGTACTTC.

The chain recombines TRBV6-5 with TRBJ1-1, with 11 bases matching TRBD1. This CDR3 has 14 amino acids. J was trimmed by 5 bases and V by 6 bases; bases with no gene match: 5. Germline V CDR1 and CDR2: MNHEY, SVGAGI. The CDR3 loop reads CASSWGQGGTEAFF. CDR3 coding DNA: TGTGCCAGCAGCTGGGGACAGGGGGGGACTGAAGCTTTCTTT.

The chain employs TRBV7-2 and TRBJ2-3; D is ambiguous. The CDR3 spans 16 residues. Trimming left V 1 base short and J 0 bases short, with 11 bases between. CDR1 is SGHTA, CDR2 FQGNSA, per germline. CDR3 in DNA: TGTGCCAGCAGCTTAGAACCTTTTCTCAGCACAGATACGCAGTATTTT. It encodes CASSLEPFLSTDTQYF.

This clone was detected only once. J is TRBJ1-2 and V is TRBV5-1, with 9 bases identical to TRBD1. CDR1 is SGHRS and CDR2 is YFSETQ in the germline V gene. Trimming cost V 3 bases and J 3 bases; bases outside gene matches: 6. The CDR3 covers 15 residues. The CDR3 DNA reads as TGCGCCAGCAGCTCCCCACAGGGGGCAGACTATGGCTACACCTTC. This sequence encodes CASSSPQGADYGYTF.

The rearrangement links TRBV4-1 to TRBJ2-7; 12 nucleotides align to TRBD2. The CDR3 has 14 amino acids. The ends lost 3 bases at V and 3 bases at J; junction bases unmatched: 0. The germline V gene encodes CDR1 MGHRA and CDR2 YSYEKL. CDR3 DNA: TGCGCCAGCAGCCAGGGACTAGCGGGCTACGAGCAGTACTTC. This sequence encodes CASSQGLAGYEQYF.

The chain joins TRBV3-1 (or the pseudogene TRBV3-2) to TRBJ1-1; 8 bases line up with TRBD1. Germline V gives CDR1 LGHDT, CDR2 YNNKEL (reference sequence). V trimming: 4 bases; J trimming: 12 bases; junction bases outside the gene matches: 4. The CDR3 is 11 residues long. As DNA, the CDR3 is TGTGCCAGCAGCCGACAGGGGAGAACTTTCTTT. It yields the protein CASSRQGRTFF.

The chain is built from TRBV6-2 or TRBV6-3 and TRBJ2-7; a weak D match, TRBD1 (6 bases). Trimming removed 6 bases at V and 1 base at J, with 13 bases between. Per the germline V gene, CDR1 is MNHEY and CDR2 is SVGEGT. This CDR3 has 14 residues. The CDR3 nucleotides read TGTGCCAGCAGCCAGAGACAGGTATCCTACGAGCAGTACTTC. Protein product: CASSQRQVSYEQYF.